Listed below are T cell receptor beta chains from one sample, sequenced in a study of graft-versus-host responses after intestinal transplantation. Sequencing was performed with immunoSEQ multiplex PCR; in TCRdb, only in-frame clones are kept and a portion is missing. This sample has some 70,000 clones, with approximately 92% found just once. The starting material was bone marrow, obtained approximately 740 days after intestinal transplantation. The receptors derive from a human patient who received an intestinal transplant, so some T cells may come from the graft donor. CDR3s include the opening cysteine and the closing phenylalanine or tryptophan. Fields, in order: V gene, clone size, J gene, CDR3 protein. Some rows mark clone size as missing; the rest say once, few, many or name a class of expanded clone.

v_gene: TRBV10-2; abundance: once; j_gene: TRBJ2-2; CDR3aa: CASREANTGELFF
v_gene: TRBV5-1; abundance: NA; j_gene: TRBJ2-5; CDR3aa: CASKAEATETQYF
v_gene: TRBV14; abundance: NA; j_gene: TRBJ2-7; CDR3aa: CASTSIWRLLVGKQYF
v_gene: TRBV5-1; abundance: once; j_gene: TRBJ2-5; CDR3aa: CASSFRGETQYF
v_gene: TRBV19; abundance: NA; j_gene: TRBJ2-1; CDR3aa: CASSIDPGDNEQFF
v_gene: TRBV6-4; abundance: once; j_gene: TRBJ2-2; CDR3aa: CASSDGTGDTGELFF
v_gene: TRBV27; abundance: NA; j_gene: TRBJ1-4; CDR3aa: CASSFISYDWGEKLFF
v_gene: TRBV10-1; abundance: NA; j_gene: TRBJ2-3; CDR3aa: CASSDGSDYYTDTQYF
v_gene: TRBV6-6; abundance: NA; j_gene: TRBJ1-1; CDR3aa: CASRGQGEAFF
v_gene: TRBV4-1; abundance: NA; j_gene: TRBJ2-7; CDR3aa: CASSQENSPGQGPYEQYF
v_gene: TRBV12-2; abundance: NA; j_gene: TRBJ2-7; CDR3aa: CASRLAPWDLPFYEQYF
v_gene: TRBV30; abundance: NA; j_gene: TRBJ2-5; CDR3aa: CAWSVASGRARETQYF
v_gene: TRBV20-1; abundance: NA; j_gene: TRBJ2-5; CDR3aa: CSASTRETQYF
v_gene: TRBV25-1; abundance: NA; j_gene: TRBJ2-4; CDR3aa: CASSDPYTSGQDIQYF
v_gene: TRBV7-9; abundance: NA; j_gene: TRBJ2-6; CDR3aa: CASSTSTSGAHSGANVLTF
v_gene: TRBV28; abundance: NA; j_gene: TRBJ2-7; CDR3aa: CASSFNSVRGPYYEQYF
v_gene: TRBV18; abundance: NA; j_gene: TRBJ2-1; CDR3aa: CASSLTSASPYNEQFF
v_gene: TRBV25-1; abundance: NA; j_gene: TRBJ2-7; CDR3aa: CASSGTGGSGTGAYEQYF
v_gene: TRBV10-3; abundance: NA; j_gene: TRBJ2-2; CDR3aa: CAISAGTSTGELFF
v_gene: TRBV6-5; abundance: NA; j_gene: TRBJ2-1; CDR3aa: CASSRYAYNEQFF
v_gene: TRBV2; abundance: NA; j_gene: TRBJ1-2; CDR3aa: CASVDRGYGYTF
v_gene: TRBV9; abundance: NA; j_gene: TRBJ2-7; CDR3aa: CASSVDPMGYEQYF
v_gene: TRBV7-9; abundance: NA; j_gene: TRBJ2-7; CDR3aa: CASSLSGGLEEQYF
v_gene: TRBV11-1; abundance: NA; j_gene: TRBJ2-2; CDR3aa: CASSPLRTGELFF
v_gene: TRBV25-1; abundance: NA; j_gene: TRBJ1-5; CDR3aa: CASSEGTHQPQHF
v_gene: TRBV12-1; abundance: NA; j_gene: TRBJ2-7; CDR3aa: CASSDRGEQYF